The T cell receptor beta chain under discussion was sequenced for a study of shared clonotypes between healthy human individuals. The method was immunoSEQ multiplex PCR; TCRdb's version includes in-frame clones alone and lacks a portion of them. Here the sample spans about 2.4 million clones, around 90% being singletons. The CDR3 covers 15 residues. Trimming at V came to 4 bases and at J to 5 bases, leaving 6 bases not matched to a gene. Germline CDR1 and CDR2: MNHNS and SASEGT. Sequenced material: naive CD4+ T cells sorted from blood. Documented subset: CD45RA+ positively selected. The chain uses TRBV6-1 and TRBJ2-7, with 12 bases identical to TRBD1. This sequence was found in a young man in good health. This CDR3 is CASSVAGQGANEQYF. The DNA for the CDR3 is TGTGCCAGCAGTGTGGCGGGACAGGGGGCCAACGAGCAGTACTTC.